These 22 T cell receptor beta chains share one sample of origin, sequenced in a study of T cell repertoires in cytomegalovirus infection. MiXCR, applied by TCRdb to the reads, yields one record per CDR3 protein. The sample lists a few hundred thousand distinct CDR3 sequences, about 13% occurring once. The sample was PBMCs. These receptors all stem from a human donor in good health (CMV status not recorded). Some clones in this sample may be carry-over from other donors' samples.

The rearrangement joins TRBV4-3 to TRBJ2-3, with 15 bases lining up with TRBD2. CDR3 length: 18 residues. V was pared by 1 base and J by 3 bases, with 5 bases of the junction left unmatched. Germline V CDR1 and CDR2: LGHNA, YSLEER. The CDR3 spells CASSQGWGTSGRTDTQYF. The CDR3 coding sequence is TGCGCCAGCAGCCAAGGATGGGGGACTAGCGGGAGGACAGATACGCAGTATTTT.

The DNA of the CDR3 is TGCAGTGCTACCCGGACAGGGGGCGATGAGACCCAGTACTTC. Encoded protein: CSATRTGGDETQYF. The chain uses TRBV20-1 and TRBJ2-5; TRBD1 aligns across 11 bases. The length of the CDR3 is 14 residues. The germline CDR1 and CDR2 sequences are DFQATT and SNEGSKA (reference sequence). The V segment lost 4 bases and the J segment 5 bases; nucleotides outside the gene matches: 6.

This clonotype was counted only a few times. The V and J genes are TRBV29-1 and TRBJ1-1; 11 positions match TRBD1. V lost 1 base to trimming and J lost 10 bases; unmatched junction nucleotides: 11. CDR3 length: 15 residues. Germline lookup yields CDR1 SQVTM and CDR2 ANQGSEA. CDR3 loop: CSVEAWDRGNRRAFF. CDR3 in DNA: TGCAGCGTTGAAGCCTGGGACAGGGGGAACAGAAGAGCTTTCTTT.

Many counts were recorded for this clonotype. J is TRBJ1-5 and V is TRBV7-9; possibly TRBD1 for D (6 bases). CDR1 is SEHNR and CDR2 is FQNEAQ in the germline V gene (reference sequence). V dropped 1 base and J dropped 2 bases, with 12 bases sitting between them. The CDR3 sequence is 16 residues long. CDR3 sequence: CASSLDTEGGNQPQHF. The CDR3 region has the DNA TGTGCCAGCAGCTTAGATACAGAGGGGGGCAATCAGCCCCAGCATTTT.

In its sample, this clonotype was seen a few times. This sequence joins TRBV2 and TRBJ2-1; 11 bases align to TRBD2. V lost 5 bases, J lost 7 bases, and 7 bases stayed unmatched. The CDR3 length is 15 residues. Germline CDR1 SNHLY, CDR2 FYNNEI. Written as DNA, the CDR3 is TGTGCCAGCAGTATTAGCGGGGGGGCCGGTAATGAGCAGTTCTTC. It codes for CASSISGGAGNEQFF.

The table lists this clonotype with many counts. The CDR3 DNA is TGTGCCAGCATGCGGGGGAGGAACATCTATGGCTACACCTTC. This translates into CASMRGRNIYGYTF. The chain carries TRBV7-8 and TRBJ1-2, with D possibly being TRBD1 (5 bases). There are 14 residues in the CDR3. CDR1 is SGHVS and CDR2 is FQNEAQ in the germline V gene. V was trimmed by 7 bases and J by 4 bases, leaving 16 bases between them. Full variable domain (remainder filled in from reference TRBV7-8 and TRBJ1-2): GAGVSQSPRYKVAKRGQDVALRCDPISGHVSLFWYQQALGQGPEFLTYFQNEAQLDKSGLPSDRFFAERPEGSVSTLKIQRTQQEDSAVYLCASMRGRNIYGYTFGSGTRLTVV.

This clonotype was seen only a few times. V is TRBV23-1 and J is TRBJ2-1, with unresolved D. TRBV23-1 is an ORF, with its function uncertain. This CDR3 region has 13 residues. Trimming shortened V by 8 bases and J by 7 bases, and 15 bases separated the two germline ends. The CDR3 spells CASRANVKNEQFF. The CDR3 DNA reads as TGCGCCAGCCGTGCGAACGTAAAAAATGAGCAGTTCTTC.

This clonotype was observed a handful of times. This rearrangement joins TRBV18 to TRBJ2-3, with 7 bases fitting TRBD1. The length of the CDR3 is 15 residues. V lost 5 bases to trimming and J lost 2 bases; unmatched junction nucleotides: 7. Germline values: CDR1 KGHSH, CDR2 LQKENI. The chain's CDR3 is CASSVRQGFTDTQYF. The CDR3 coding sequence is TGTGCCAGCTCAGTCCGACAGGGCTTCACAGATACGCAGTATTTT.

This clonotype was recorded a few times. The chain uses TRBV4-3 and TRBJ2-7; TRBD2 matches at 8 bases. Losses at the gene ends were 5 bases for V and 2 bases for J; bases not matched to a gene: 5. This CDR3 region has 14 residues. Germline-derived CDR1 and CDR2 are LGHNA and YSLEER. In DNA, the CDR3 is TGCGCCAGCAGCGCTACTAGCGGTACCTACGAGCAGTACTTC. It encodes CASSATSGTYEQYF.

This clonotype has more than one count but fewer than ten. This rearrangement joins TRBV20-1 to TRBJ1-2; 7 nucleotides align to TRBD1. The germline CDR1 and CDR2 sequences are DFQATT and SNEGSKA (reference sequence). This CDR3 has 12 residues. V shed 3 bases and J 8 bases; nucleotides not matched to a gene: 6. The DNA for the CDR3 is TGCAGTGCTAGTCGGCAGGGGGGAGGCTACACCTTC. Its protein is CSASRQGGGYTF.

This clonotype was counted a few times. This chain joins TRBV6-2 or TRBV6-3 and TRBJ2-1; D perhaps matches TRBD2 (6 bases). The germline CDR1 and CDR2 sequences are MNHEY and SVGEGT. The CDR3 runs to 18 residues. The V end was cut by 0 bases, the J end by 10 bases, with 25 bases between. DNA of the CDR3: TGTGCCAGCAGTTACTCGAGAGGCGGGACGGTGATACCTGGGGAGCAGTTCTTC. It yields the protein CASSYSRGGTVIPGEQFF.

This clonotype was detected a few times. J is TRBJ2-7 and V is TRBV3-1; 9 nucleotides match TRBD1. The CDR3 covers 14 residues. The V segment lost 0 bases and the J segment 7 bases; nucleotides outside the gene matches: 4. The germline V gene encodes CDR1 LGHDT and CDR2 YNNKEL (reference sequence). Written as DNA, the CDR3 is TGTGCCAGCAGCCAAGAGGGACAGGGATGGGAGCAGTACTTC. This gives the protein CASSQEGQGWEQYF.

This clonotype came up a few times. The V and J genes are TRBV28 and TRBJ1-5; TRBD1 agrees at 8 bases. V lost 5 bases to trimming and J lost 10 bases; unmatched junction nucleotides: 13. Germline loops: CDR1 MDHEN, CDR2 SYDVKM. CDR3 length: 15 residues. CDR3 amino acids: CASSPRTGPNSPQHF. In nucleotides, the CDR3 is TGTGCCAGCAGTCCAAGGACAGGGCCGAATTCCCCCCAGCATTTT. Supplemented by reference TRBV28 and TRBJ1-5, the full variable domain reads DVKVTQSSRYLVKRTGEKVFLECVQDMDHENMFWYRQDPGLGLRLIYFSYDVKMKEKGDIPEGYSVSREKKERFSLILESASTNQTSMYLCASSPRTGPNSPQHFGDGTRLSIL.

This clonotype was counted ten times or more. The chain joins TRBV11-1 to TRBJ2-1; 10 bases map to TRBD2. The V gene end was trimmed by 5 bases and the J gene end by 3 bases; junction bases not matched to a gene: 10. The CDR3 totals 17 residues. Germline V gene sequence: CDR1 SGHAT, CDR2 FQDESV (reference sequence). CDR3 nucleotides: TGTGCCAGCAGCGTTAGCGGGGGGCCGCTAAGCTACAATGAGCAGTTCTTC. Translating it yields CASSVSGGPLSYNEQFF.

In this sample, this clonotype turned up many times. This chain connects TRBV7-2 to TRBJ1-5, with TRBD1 matching over 9 bases. Trimming cost V 6 bases and J 5 bases; bases outside gene matches: 14. This CDR3 region has 17 residues. CDR1 is SGHTA and CDR2 is FQGNSA in the germline V gene. In DNA, the CDR3 is TGTGCCAGCAGGTATGATCCGGCACAGGGGGCCTATCAGCCCCAGCATTTT. It translates to CASRYDPAQGAYQPQHF.

This clonotype appeared many times. V and J are TRBV7-2 and TRBJ2-7; possibly TRBD2 for D (5 bases). This CDR3 is built from 14 residues. CDR1 is SGHTA, CDR2 FQGNSA, per germline. V gave up 5 bases and J gave up 6 bases, with 17 bases separating them. CDR3 sequence (DNA): TGTGCCAGCAGCGGACTCATTCCCCTGTCCGAGCAGTACTTC. It is translated as CASSGLIPLSEQYF.

This clonotype was picked up a small number of times. The V call is TRBV28, the J call TRBJ1-5, with D unclear. The V and J ends lost 6 bases and 11 bases respectively, with 14 bases between them. This CDR3 region has 12 residues. In germline, CDR1 is MDHEN, CDR2 SYDVKM. The CDR3 spells CASSPRKSAQHF. The DNA for the CDR3 is TGTGCCAGCAGCCCTCGGAAATCAGCCCAGCATTTT.

Many counts were recorded for this clonotype. The V call is TRBV7-3, the J call TRBJ2-7; D is perhaps TRBD2 (5 bases). The CDR3 sequence is 14 residues long. Looked up from germline, CDR1 is SGHTA and CDR2 is FQGTGA. Trimming removed 3 bases at V and 3 bases at J, with 12 bases between. CDR3 sequence: CASSFGPSNYEQYF. CDR3 in DNA: TGTGCCAGCAGCTTTGGTCCTAGCAACTACGAGCAGTACTTC.

This rearrangement joins TRBV20-1 to TRBJ2-7, with D tentatively TRBD1 (6 bases). Germline CDR1 reads DFQATT; CDR2 reads SNEGSKA (reference sequence). The V and J ends lost 1 base and 2 bases respectively, with 27 bases between them. The CDR3 has 19 amino acids. This CDR3 is CSARGRPGQFTTRTYEQYF. The CDR3 bases are TGCAGTGCTAGAGGGCGGCCGGGACAATTTACTACCCGGACCTACGAGCAGTACTTC.

This clonotype showed up many times. V usage is TRBV6-1 and J usage is TRBJ2-5, with D perhaps matching TRBD1 (5 bases). Trimming cost V 8 bases and J 3 bases, with 19 bases left between them. This CDR3 is built from 15 residues. Germline loops: CDR1 MNHNS, CDR2 SASEGT. In DNA, the CDR3 is TGTGCCAGCTCAACTCTCCGACAGACAGAAGAGACCCAGTACTTC. It is translated as CASSTLRQTEETQYF.

The chain uses TRBV27 and TRBJ2-7; D remains ambiguous. This CDR3 is 13 amino acids long. CDR1 is MNHEY, CDR2 SMNVEV, per germline (reference sequence). The germline V and J ends were trimmed by 6 bases and 1 base, with 10 bases remaining between them. In nucleotides, the CDR3 is TGTGCCAGCAGCGTCGACGGATCCTACGAGCAGTACTTC. Residues: CASSVDGSYEQYF.

The V call is TRBV12-3 or TRBV12-4, the J call TRBJ1-1; 7 nucleotides match TRBD1. The CDR3 consists of 16 residues. The V and J ends lost 5 bases and 0 bases, in that order; junction bases with no gene match: 9. The CDR3 nucleotides read TGTGCCAGCAGTACAAGCAGGGGGAAAATGAACACTGAAGCTTTCTTT. Translation: CASSTSRGKMNTEAFF.